The clone carrying this T cell receptor beta chain was recorded many times. This specimen comes from a study of read filtering for tumor transcriptome and immune sequencing. For the study at large: The cohort had roughly 16 men and over twelve women aged roughly 47 to 80, mean around 63 years. TCR-mapped reads were about 4.05 to 10.27 million with IR-seq versus roughly 85 to 1,400 with RNA-seq.

Germline assignment: CDR1 SGHRS and CDR2 YFSETQ. The V end was cut by 4 bases, the J end by 1 base, with 20 bases between. The CDR3 runs 17 residues. This library used approximately 370 ng RNA and molecular barcoded adaptors spanning alpha/delta and beta/gamma chains. TCRdb re-called the reads through MiXCR, storing one row per CDR3 protein. The data show 120,000 or so distinct CDR3 sequences, with approximately 13% seen just once and roughly 9.6% held by the top ten. Sequenced material: a population of CD138-negative cells sorted from bone marrow. The receptor was isolated from a donor aged 40 or over with multiple myeloma. The chain employs TRBV5-1 and TRBJ1-1; possible D gene TRBD1, 6 bases. The CDR3 sequence is CASSARGDWGANTEAFF. CDR3 DNA: TGCGCCAGCAGCGCCAGAGGAGATTGGGGGGCGAACACTGAAGCTTTCTTT.